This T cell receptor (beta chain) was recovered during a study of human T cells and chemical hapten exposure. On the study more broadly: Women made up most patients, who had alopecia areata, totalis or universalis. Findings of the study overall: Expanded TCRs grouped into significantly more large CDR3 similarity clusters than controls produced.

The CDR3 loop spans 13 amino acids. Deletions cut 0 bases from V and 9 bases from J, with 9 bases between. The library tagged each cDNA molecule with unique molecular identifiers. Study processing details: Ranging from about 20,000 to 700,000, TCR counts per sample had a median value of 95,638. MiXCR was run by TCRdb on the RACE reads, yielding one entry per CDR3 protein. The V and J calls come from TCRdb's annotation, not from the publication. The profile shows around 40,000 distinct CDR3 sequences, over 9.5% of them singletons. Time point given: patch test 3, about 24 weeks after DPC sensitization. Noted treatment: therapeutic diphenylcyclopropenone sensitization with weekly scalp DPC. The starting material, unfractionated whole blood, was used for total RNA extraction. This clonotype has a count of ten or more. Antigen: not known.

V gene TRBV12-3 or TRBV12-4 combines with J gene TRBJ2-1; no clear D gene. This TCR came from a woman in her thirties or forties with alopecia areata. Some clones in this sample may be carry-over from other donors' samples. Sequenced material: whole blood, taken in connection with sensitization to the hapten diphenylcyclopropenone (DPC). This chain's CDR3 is CASSLAQATEQFF. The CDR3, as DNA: TGTGCCAGCAGTTTAGCGCAAGCGACTGAGCAGTTCTTC.